The entry below gives a single T cell receptor (beta chain) sequence along with its context. Its antigen is currently unknown. The CDR3 extends over 15 amino acids. Germline V gene data show CDR1 as SGHTA and CDR2 as FQGNSA. V lost 3 bases, J lost 3 bases, and 5 bases stayed unmatched. This sample stems from a study of T cell responses to AZD1222 COVID-19 vaccine. Study outcomes and limitations: The number of AZD1222 recipients seropositive at baseline was only 5 to 7. Sampling captured repertoires only after the peak T cell response.

Sequencing was performed with immunoSEQ multiplex PCR; in TCRdb, only in-frame clones are kept and a portion is missing. Here the sample spans 130,000 to 150,000 clones, 88% being singletons. The rearrangement links TRBV7-2 to TRBJ1-5, with TRBD1 identical over 7 bases. The receptor was isolated from an adult in good health. The sample consisted of peripheral blood, taken on day 0 of AZD1222 vaccination. The DNA of the CDR3 is TGTGCCAGCAGCTTGAGGGACAGAAACAATCAGCCCCAGCATTTT. Translation gives CASSLRDRNNQPQHF.